One T cell receptor (beta chain) is described in this entry. Its antigen is undetermined. The data were obtained in a study of shared clonotypes between healthy human individuals. Broader study findings: Read depth was anticipated to influence clonotype sharing among donors. Larger estimated richness was generally seen in naive subsets than in memory subsets.

Under the authors' procedure: Filtering differed because ImmunoSEQ produced junction-only sequences that carried no quality scores. Sequenced by immunoSEQ multiplex PCR; TCRdb stores in-frame clones only, minus some. V, J and clone size are taken as reported in that table, and D and trimming were inferred from the DNA itself. The sample shows around 2,000,000 clones, about 93% of them seen only once. Germline CDR1 and CDR2: SEHNR and FQNEAQ (reference sequence). This CDR3 has 15 amino acids. The germline V and J ends were trimmed by 0 bases and 4 bases, with 11 bases remaining between them. Terminally differentiated effector memory CD45RA+ cells were excluded by CCR7 positive selection of CD45RO-negative cells.

The rearrangement joins TRBV7-9 to TRBJ2-3; possible D gene TRBD2, 5 bases. The clonotype was recovered from a man aged 18 to 30 in good health. Some clones in this sample may be carry-over from other donors' samples. Source material: naive CD8+ T cells from PBMCs. The CDR3 bases are TGTGCCAGCAGCTTAGCGCGGGTTCACGCAGATACGCAGTATTTT. Its protein is CASSLARVHADTQYF.